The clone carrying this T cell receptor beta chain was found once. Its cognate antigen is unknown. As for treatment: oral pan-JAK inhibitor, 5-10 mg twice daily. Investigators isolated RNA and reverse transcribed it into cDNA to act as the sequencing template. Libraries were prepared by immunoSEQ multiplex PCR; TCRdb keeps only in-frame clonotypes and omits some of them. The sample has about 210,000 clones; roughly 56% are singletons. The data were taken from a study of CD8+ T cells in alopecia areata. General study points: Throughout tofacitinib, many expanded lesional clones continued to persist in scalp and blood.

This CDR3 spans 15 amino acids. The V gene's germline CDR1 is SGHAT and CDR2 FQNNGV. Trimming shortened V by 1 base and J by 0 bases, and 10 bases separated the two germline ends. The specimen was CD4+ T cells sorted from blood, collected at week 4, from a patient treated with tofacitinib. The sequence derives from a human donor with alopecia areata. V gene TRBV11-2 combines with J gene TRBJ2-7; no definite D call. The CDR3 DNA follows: TGTGCCAGCAGCTTAGTTATCGACAACTCCTACGAGCAGTACTTC. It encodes CASSLVIDNSYEQYF.